This entry features one T cell receptor beta chain sequence. Which antigen it targets is not known. No quality values exist for individual bases; no much larger clone is one base distant. Using the deep immunoSEQ assay, multiplex PCR amplified TCR CDR3 regions from genomic DNA. Extracted genomic DNA from each cell subset was spread evenly across all wells of several immunoSEQ 96-well plates, with each plate serving as a replicate. Each replicate PCR for sorted subsets received about 210 ng genomic DNA, equal to tens of thousands of T cell genomes. The purified libraries were quantified using a Qubit 3.0 fluorometer, sized with a Bioanalyzer 2100, and then quantified again using the KAPA Library Quantification kit. Each immunoSEQ 96-well plate was sequenced on its own single-read 150-cycle Illumina NextSeq 550 flow cell. As for how the authors treated the data: Because only junctional sequences without quality scores were contained in the immunoSEQ output, filtering matching that applied to full-length reads could not be performed. To assign V/J genes and CDR3, sequences were annotated using PyIR, a Python wrapper for IgBLAST v1.9, with IMGT germline references. Reads with weak V/J assignments (E-value above 1e-6), missing CDR3, stop codons, out-of-frame junctions, or ambiguous translated residues were removed. V3J clonotypes were defined as sequences sharing the same inferred V gene, J gene, and CDR3 amino acid sequence. The percentage overlap between two repertoires was calculated by dividing the number of shared unique clonotypes by the size of the smaller repertoire. Three approaches were used to assess repertoire richness: RTK rarefaction, the Chao1 estimator, and Recon v2.1 estimates of unobserved clonotypes. Generation probabilities for all TCRbeta clonotypes obtained by the gDNA method from a few donors were computed using OLGA. In its TCRdb copy, this immuneACCESS table keeps in-frame sequences only and misses some clones. Where compared with another copy, unresolved V genes explain less than half of these, and the others have no known cause. V and J calls plus clone size are reproduced from that table; the DNA served to infer D and trimming. In all, the sample holds about 820,000 clones, and about 91% of those were seen once. Of the sample, under 30% is held by the ten largest clones.

CDR1 and CDR2 are drawn from the germline V gene (reference sequence): SSHAT, FNYEAQ. Clipping removes 3 bases from V and 8 bases from J, with 8 as the unmatched junction base count. From cysteine to phenylalanine, the CDR3 is 15 amino acids long. CDR3 DNA is the only sequence kept; it has 45 bases, read in frame from the first base. This entry comes from a study of shared clonotypes between healthy human individuals (dated by TCRdb to the early 2020s). Study-wide context: A few men and a couple of women, aged 18 to 49 years, made up the cohort. Per donor, three plates each were used for CD4 naive and CD4 memory, two for CD8 naive, and one for CD8 memory. To estimate repertoire size and how much clonotype sharing occurs between individuals, the study deeply sequenced the blood TCR repertoires of five healthy adults. Libraries were prepared and TCR repertoires were sequenced by different laboratories using diverse techniques, in order to increase sequencing depth and limit assay-specific biases. Per donor, leukapheresis produced somewhere between about 0.85 and 10 billion PBMCs.

CD8 naive samples were CD45RO-negative cells positively selected for CCR7, giving a CD45RA+CCR7+ population that excluded TemRA cells. The donors were healthy, HIV-negative adults with no recently reported acute infections or vaccinations. All donors were Caucasian adults living in Nashville, Tennessee, USA. Blood was collected by leukapheresis, and PBMCs were isolated by Ficoll-Histopaque density gradient centrifugation and then cryopreserved in liquid nitrogen vapor phase. Analytical flow cytometry was used to check the purity and quantity of every magnetically sorted T cell population. Genomic DNA was isolated from each sorted fraction and quantified by UV absorbance on a Nanodrop 2000c. The investigation overall reported the following: Higher generation probabilities were observed for clonotypes shared by all four sorted-subset donors than for non-shared clonotypes. Sampling was restricted to blood, and TCR repertoires in tissues likely differ from the TCR repertoires found in blood. The small number of donors limited the genetic and exposure-history diversity represented. Larger estimated clonotype richness was generally found for naive subsets than for memory subsets. Pairwise subsampling led to the expectation that sequencing depth would affect the degree of clonotype sharing among donors. Sharing across a few donors was observed for around 5% of naive CD4, under 4% of naive CD8, 2% to 2.5% of memory CD4, and roughly 0.4% of memory CD8 clonotypes. Even with the large sequencing depth, rarefaction of the sorted-subset datasets indicated that sequencing was incomplete.

Sequencing was carried out using naive CD8+ T cells sorted from blood. Taken with the paper, the label for cell subset or site translates to: CD45RA+CCR7+. The clonotype originates from a young man in good health. The sequence joins TRBV7-7 to TRBJ2-2; TRBD2 fits 8 bases in the junction. The CDR3 protein sequence reads: CASSLEAGGIGELFF. The base sequence is TGTGCCAGCAGCTTGGAGGCGGGAGGAATTGGGGAGCTGTTTTTT. This CDR3, with the reference TRBV7-7 and TRBJ2-2 proteins standing in past its ends, gives the full variable domain GAGVSQSPRYKVTKRGQDVTLRCDPISSHATLYWYQQALGQGPEFLTYFNYEAQPDKSGLPSDRFSAERPEGSISTLTIQRTEQRDSAMYRCASSLEAGGIGELFFGEGSRLTVL.